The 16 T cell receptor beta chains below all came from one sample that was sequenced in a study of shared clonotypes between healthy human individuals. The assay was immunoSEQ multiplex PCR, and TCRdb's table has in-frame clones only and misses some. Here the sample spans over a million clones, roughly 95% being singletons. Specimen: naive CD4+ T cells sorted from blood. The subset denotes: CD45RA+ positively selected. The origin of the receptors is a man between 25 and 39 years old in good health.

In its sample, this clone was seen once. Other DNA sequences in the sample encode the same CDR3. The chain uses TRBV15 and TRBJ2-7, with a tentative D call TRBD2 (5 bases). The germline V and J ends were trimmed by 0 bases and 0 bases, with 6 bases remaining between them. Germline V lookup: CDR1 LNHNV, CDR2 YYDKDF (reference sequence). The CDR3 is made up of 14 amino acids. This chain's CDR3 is CATSREGSSYEQYF. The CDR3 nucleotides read TGTGCCACCAGCAGAGAGGGGAGCTCCTACGAGCAGTACTTC.

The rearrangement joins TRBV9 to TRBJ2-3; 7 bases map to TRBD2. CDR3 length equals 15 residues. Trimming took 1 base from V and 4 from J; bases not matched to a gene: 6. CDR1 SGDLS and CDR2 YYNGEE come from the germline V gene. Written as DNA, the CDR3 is TGTGCCAGCAGCGTAAGGCGGGAGACTGCAGATACGCAGTATTTT. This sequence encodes CASSVRRETADTQYF.

This CDR3 is CASSPIRASGANVLTF. The CDR3 nucleotides are TGTGCCAGCAGCCCTATTAGGGCCTCTGGGGCCAACGTCCTGACTTTC. This chain connects TRBV7-6 to TRBJ2-6, with no clear D. Trimming removed 5 bases from V and 0 bases from J, with 11 bases in between. The germline V gene encodes CDR1 SGHVS and CDR2 FNYEAQ. The CDR3 is 16 amino acids.

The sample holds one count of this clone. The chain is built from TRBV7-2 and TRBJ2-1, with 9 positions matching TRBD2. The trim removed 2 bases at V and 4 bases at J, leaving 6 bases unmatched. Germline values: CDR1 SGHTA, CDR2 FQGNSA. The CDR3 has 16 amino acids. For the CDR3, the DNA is TGTGCCAGCAGCTTAATTAGCGGGAGAGTTTACAATGAGCAGTTCTTC. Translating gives CASSLISGRVYNEQFF.

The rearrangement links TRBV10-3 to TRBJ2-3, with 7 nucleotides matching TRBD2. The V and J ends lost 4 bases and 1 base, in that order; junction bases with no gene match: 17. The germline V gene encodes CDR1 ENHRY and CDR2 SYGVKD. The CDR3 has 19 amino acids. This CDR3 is CAISGYAPGGSGGTDTQYF. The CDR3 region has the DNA TGTGCCATCAGTGGATATGCCCCCGGCGGGAGTGGAGGCACAGATACGCAGTATTTT.

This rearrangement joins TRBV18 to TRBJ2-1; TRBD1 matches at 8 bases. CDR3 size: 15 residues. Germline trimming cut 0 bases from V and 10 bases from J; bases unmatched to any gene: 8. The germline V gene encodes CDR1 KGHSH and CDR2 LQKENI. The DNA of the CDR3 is TGTGCCAGCTCACCACCTCCCGGGACAGGAATCGAGCAGTTCTTC. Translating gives CASSPPPGTGIEQFF.

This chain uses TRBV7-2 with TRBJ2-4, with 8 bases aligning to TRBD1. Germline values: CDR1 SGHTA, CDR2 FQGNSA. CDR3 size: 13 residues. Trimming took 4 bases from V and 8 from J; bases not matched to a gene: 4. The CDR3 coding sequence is TGTGCCAGCAGCTCAGGACAGGGTGACATTCAGTACTTC. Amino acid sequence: CASSSGQGDIQYF.

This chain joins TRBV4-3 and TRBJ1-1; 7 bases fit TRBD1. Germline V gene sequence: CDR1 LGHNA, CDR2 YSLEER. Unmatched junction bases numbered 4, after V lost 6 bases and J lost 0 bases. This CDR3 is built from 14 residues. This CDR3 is CASRTGTVNTEAFF. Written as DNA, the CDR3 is TGCGCCAGCAGAACCGGGACAGTGAACACTGAAGCTTTCTTT.

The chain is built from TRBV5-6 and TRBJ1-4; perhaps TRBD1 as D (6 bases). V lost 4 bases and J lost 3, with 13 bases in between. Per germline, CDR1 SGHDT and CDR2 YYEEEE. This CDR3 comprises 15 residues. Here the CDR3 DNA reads TGTGCCAGCAGCCACCGCACAGGGCCTAATGAAAAACTGTTTTTT. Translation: CASSHRTGPNEKLFF.

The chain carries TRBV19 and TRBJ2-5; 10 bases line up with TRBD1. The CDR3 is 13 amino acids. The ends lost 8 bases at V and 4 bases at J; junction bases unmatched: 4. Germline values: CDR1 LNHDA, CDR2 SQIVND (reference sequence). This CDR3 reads CASDRGPGETQYF. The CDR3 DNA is TGTGCCAGTGACAGGGGGCCTGGAGAGACCCAGTACTTC.

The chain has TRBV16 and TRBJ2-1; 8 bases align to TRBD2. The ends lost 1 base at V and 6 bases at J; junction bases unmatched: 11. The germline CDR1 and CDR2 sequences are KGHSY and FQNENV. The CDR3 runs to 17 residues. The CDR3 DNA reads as TGTGCCAGCAGCCAATTTGGAGGAGGAGCGGGAGCCAATGAGCAGTTCTTC. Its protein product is CASSQFGGGAGANEQFF. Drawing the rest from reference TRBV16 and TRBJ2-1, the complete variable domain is GEEVAQTPKHLVRGEGQKAKLYCAPIKGHSYVFWYQQVLKNEFKFLISFQNENVFDETGMPKERFSAKCLPNSPCSLEIQATKLEDSAVYFCASSQFGGGAGANEQFFGPGTRLTVL.

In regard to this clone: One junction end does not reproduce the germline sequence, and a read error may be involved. The CDR3 is CASRLGRGGPGELFF. CDR3 DNA sequence: TGTGCCAGCAGGTTGGGAAGAGGGGGCCCCGGGGAGCTGTTTTTT. This rearrangement joins TRBV5-5 to TRBJ2-2, with 7 bases matching TRBD1. The CDR3 totals 15 residues. Germline lookup yields CDR1 SGHKS and CDR2 YYEKEE (reference sequence).

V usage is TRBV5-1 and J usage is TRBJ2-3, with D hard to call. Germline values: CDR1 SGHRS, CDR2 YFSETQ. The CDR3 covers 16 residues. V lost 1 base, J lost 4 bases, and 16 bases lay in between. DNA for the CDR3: TGCGCCAGCAGCTTGCCGGGCCTCACAGAGTCAGATACGCAGTATTTT. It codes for CASSLPGLTESDTQYF.

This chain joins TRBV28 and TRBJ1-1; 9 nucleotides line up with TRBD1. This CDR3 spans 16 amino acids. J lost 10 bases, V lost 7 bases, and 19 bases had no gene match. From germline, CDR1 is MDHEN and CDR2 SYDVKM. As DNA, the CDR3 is TGTGCCAGCACCGGGACAGGGATTAACTCAATGCTGGGAGCTTTCTTT. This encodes CASTGTGINSMLGAFF.

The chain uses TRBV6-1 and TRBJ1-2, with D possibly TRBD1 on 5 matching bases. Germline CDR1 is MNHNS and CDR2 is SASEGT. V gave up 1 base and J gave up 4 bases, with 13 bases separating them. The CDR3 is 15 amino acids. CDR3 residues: CASSEGGGSGYGYTF. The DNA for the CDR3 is TGTGCCAGCAGTGAAGGTGGGGGGTCGGGCTATGGCTACACCTTC.

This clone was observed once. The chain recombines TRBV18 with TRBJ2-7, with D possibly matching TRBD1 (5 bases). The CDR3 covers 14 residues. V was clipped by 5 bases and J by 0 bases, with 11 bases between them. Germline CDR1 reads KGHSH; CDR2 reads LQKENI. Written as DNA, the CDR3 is TGTGCCAGCTCAGTTCTTGGGGCCTCCTACGAGCAGTACTTC. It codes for CASSVLGASYEQYF.